This T cell receptor beta chain was documented in a study of OX40 agonist ivuxolimab in advanced cancers. Clones were sequenced by immunoSEQ multiplex PCR, and TCRdb holds only the in-frame ones, with some missing. This table has about 80,000 clones, about nine tenths appearing once. The CDR3 loop spans 14 amino acids. The germline V and J ends were trimmed by 6 bases and 3 bases, with 15 bases remaining between them. The germline gives CDR1 SGHRS, CDR2 YFSETQ. This clonotype originated in an adult with an advanced solid tumor such as melanoma, head and neck, liver or kidney cancer. Specimen: CD4+ or CD8+ T cells sorted from blood, collected in a trial of the OX40 agonist ivuxolimab. The V gene is TRBV5-1, the J gene TRBJ1-2, with D possibly matching TRBD1 (6 bases). This chain's CDR3 is CASTKDSPYYGYTF. The DNA for the CDR3 is TGCGCCAGCACCAAGGACAGCCCTTACTATGGCTACACCTTC.